This TCR beta chain was retrieved from a study of T cell repertoires in cytomegalovirus infection. Study at large: Public TCR beta signatures marked donors with CMV infection and the matching HLA.

General observations from the study: HLA-C-restricted CMV clonotypes gave the most frequent clonotype in two of eight donors. Cumulative public TCR beta family frequency identified carriers of CMV plus the relevant HLA.

Per germline, CDR1 LGHNA and CDR2 YNFKEQ. The CDR3 sequence is 15 residues long. Trimming cost V 0 bases and J 4 bases, with 12 bases left between them. TCRdb reprocessed the reads with MiXCR, giving one entry per CDR3 protein. Of 510,000 or so distinct CDR3 sequences listed, approximately 26% are singletons. This clonotype was seen a few times. Antigen: not known. The chain has TRBV4-2 and TRBJ1-1; D not resolved. The clonotype was recovered from a human donor in good health (CMV status not recorded). Some clones in this sample may be carry-over from other donors' samples. The sequencing input was PBMCs. The CDR3 protein is CASSQDQRDITEAFF. The CDR3 nucleotides are TGTGCCAGCAGCCAAGATCAGCGGGATATCACTGAAGCTTTCTTT.